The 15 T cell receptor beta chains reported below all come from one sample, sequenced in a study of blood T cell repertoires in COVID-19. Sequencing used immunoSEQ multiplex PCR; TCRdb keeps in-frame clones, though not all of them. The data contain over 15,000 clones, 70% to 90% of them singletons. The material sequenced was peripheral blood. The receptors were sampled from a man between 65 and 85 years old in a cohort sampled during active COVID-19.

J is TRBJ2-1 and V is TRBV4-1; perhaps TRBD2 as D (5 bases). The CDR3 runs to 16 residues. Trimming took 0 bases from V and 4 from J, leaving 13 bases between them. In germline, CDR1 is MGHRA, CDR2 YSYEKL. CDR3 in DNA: TGCGCCAGCAGCCAAGAGATAAGCGGATTTTACAATGAGCAGTTCTTC. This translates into CASSQEISGFYNEQFF.

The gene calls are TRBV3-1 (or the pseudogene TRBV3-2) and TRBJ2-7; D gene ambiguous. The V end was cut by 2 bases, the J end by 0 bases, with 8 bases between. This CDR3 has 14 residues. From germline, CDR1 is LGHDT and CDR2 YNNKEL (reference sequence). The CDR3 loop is CASSQRAGSYEQYF. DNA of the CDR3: TGTGCCAGCAGCCAACGTGCCGGCTCCTACGAGCAGTACTTC.

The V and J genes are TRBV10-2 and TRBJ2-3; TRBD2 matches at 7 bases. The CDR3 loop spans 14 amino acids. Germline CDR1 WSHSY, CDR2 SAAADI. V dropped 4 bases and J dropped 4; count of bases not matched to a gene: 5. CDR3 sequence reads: CASSVGGGADTQYF. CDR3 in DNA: TGCGCCAGCAGTGTCGGGGGAGGGGCAGATACGCAGTATTTT.

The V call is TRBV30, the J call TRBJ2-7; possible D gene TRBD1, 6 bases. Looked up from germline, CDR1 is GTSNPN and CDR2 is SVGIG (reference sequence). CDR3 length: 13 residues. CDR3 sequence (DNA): TGTGCATATGGGCAGGGGACCTCCTACGAGCAGTACTTC. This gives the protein CAYGQGTSYEQYF. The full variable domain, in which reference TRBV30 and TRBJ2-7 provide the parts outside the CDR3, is SQTIHQWPATLVQPVGSPLSLECTVEGTSNPNLYWYRQAAGRGLQLLFYSVGIGQISSEVPQNLSASRPQDRQFILSSKKLLLSDSGFYLCAYGQGTSYEQYFGPGTRLTVT.

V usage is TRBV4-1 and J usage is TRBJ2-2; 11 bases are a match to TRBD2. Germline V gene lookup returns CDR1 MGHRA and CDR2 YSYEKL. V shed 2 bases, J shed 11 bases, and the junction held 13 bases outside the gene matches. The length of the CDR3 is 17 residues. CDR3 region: CASSQRLAGMNGGELFF. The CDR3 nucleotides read TGCGCCAGCAGCCAAAGACTAGCGGGAATGAATGGAGGAGAGCTGTTTTTT.

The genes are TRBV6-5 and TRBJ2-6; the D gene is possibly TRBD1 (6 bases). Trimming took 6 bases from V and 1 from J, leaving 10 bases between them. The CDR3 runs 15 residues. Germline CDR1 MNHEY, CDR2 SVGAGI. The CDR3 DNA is TGTGCCAGCAGGAGTACAGGGTCTGGGGCCAACGTCCTGACTTTC. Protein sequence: CASRSTGSGANVLTF.

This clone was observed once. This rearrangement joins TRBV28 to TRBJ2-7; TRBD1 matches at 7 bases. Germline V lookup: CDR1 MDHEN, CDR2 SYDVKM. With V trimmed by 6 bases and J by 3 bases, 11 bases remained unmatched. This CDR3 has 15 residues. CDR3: CASRADRTIFYEQYF. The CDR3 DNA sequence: TGTGCCAGCAGGGCGGACAGGACGATTTTCTACGAGCAGTACTTC.

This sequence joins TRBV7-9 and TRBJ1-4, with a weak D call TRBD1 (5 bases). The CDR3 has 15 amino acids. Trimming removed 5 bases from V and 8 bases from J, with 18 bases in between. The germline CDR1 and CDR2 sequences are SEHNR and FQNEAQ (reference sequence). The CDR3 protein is CASSEGWGVGEKLFF. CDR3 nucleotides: TGTGCCAGCAGCGAGGGATGGGGGGTTGGAGAAAAACTGTTTTTT.

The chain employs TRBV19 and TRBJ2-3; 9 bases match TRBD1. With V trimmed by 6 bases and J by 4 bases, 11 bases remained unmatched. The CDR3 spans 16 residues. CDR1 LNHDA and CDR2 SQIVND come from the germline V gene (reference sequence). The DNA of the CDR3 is TGTGCCAGTAGCCGTTCCGGACAGGGGTCCTCAGATACGCAGTATTTT. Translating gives CASSRSGQGSSDTQYF.

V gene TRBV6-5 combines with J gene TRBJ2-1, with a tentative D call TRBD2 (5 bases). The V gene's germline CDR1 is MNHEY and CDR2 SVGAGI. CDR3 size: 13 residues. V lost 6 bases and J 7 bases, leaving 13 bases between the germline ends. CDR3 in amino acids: CASRPASMNEQFF. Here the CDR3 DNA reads TGTGCCAGCAGACCCGCTAGCATGAATGAGCAGTTCTTC.

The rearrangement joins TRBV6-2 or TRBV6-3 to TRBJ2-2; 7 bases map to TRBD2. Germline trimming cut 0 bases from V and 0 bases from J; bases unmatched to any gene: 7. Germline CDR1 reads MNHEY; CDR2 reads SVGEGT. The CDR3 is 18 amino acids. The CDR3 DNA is TGTGCCAGCAGTTACTCGATGTTCCTAGCGGCGAACACCGGGGAGCTGTTTTTT. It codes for CASSYSMFLAANTGELFF.

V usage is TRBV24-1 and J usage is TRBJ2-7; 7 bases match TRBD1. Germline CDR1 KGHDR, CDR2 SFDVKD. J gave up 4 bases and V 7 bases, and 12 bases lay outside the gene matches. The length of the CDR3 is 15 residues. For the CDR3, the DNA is TGTGCCACCAGCCCCGGGACAGCGGACTTTTACGAGCAGTACTTC. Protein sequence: CATSPGTADFYEQYF.

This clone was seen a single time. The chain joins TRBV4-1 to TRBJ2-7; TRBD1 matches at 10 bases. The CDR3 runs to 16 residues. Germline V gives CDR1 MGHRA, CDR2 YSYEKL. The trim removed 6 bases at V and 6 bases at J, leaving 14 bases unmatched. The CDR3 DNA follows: TGCGCCAGCAGGCGAACCGGGACAGGGGAAGTAGGCGAGCAGTACTTC. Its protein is CASRRTGTGEVGEQYF.

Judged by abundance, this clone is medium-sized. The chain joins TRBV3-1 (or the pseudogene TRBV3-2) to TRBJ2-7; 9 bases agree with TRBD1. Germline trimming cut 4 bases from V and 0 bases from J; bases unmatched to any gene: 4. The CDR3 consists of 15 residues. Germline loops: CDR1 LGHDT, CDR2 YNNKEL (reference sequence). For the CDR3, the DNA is TGTGCCAGCAGCCTACCGGGACAGGGCTCCTACGAGCAGTACTTC. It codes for CASSLPGQGSYEQYF.

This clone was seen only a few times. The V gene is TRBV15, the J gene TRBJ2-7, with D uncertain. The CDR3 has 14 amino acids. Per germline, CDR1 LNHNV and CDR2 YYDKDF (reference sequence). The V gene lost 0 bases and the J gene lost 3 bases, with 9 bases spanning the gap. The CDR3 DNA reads TGTGCCACCAGCAGAGATCCTACGCGCTACGAGCAGTACTTC. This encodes CATSRDPTRYEQYF.